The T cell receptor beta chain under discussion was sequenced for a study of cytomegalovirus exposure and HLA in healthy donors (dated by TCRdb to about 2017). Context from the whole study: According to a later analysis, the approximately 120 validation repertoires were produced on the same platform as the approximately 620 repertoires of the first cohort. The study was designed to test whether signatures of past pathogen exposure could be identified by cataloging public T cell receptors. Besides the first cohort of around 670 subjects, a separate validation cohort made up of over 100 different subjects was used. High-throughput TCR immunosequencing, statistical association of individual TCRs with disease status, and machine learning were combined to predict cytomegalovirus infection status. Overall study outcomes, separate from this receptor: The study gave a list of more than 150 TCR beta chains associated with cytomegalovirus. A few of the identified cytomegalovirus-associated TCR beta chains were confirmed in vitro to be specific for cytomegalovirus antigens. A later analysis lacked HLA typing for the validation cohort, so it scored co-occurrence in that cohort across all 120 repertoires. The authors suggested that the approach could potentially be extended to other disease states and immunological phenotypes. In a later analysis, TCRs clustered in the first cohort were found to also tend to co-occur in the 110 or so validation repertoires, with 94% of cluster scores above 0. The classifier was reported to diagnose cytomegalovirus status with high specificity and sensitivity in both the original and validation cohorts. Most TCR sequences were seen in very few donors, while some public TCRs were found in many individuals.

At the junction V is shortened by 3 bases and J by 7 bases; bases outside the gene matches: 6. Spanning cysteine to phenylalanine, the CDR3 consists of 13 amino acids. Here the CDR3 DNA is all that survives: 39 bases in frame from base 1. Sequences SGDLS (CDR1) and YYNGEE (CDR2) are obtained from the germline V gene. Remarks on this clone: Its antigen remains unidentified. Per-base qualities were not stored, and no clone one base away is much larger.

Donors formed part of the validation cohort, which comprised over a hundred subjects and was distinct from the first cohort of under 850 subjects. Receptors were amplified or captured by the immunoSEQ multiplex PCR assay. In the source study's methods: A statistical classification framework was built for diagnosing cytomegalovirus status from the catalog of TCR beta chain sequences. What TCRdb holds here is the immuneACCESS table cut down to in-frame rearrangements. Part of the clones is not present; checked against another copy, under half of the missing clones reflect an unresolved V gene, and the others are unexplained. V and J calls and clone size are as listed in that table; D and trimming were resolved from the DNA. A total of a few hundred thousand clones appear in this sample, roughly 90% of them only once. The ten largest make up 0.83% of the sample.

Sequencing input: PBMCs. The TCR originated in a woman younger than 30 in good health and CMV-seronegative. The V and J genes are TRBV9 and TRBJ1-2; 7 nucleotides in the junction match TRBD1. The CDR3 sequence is CASSGLGGFGYTF. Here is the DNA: TGTGCCAGCAGCGGGCTAGGGGGCTTTGGCTACACCTTC.